The rows below give T cell receptor beta chains drawn from one sample of a study of shared clonotypes between healthy human individuals. Generated by immunoSEQ multiplex PCR, the TCRdb table keeps only in-frame clones and is missing some. The table includes a few million clones, approximately 93% detected once. The specimen sequenced was naive CD4+ T cells from PBMCs. The receptor source for this set is a man younger than 35 in good health. Some clones in this sample may be carry-over from other donors' samples. Each CDR3 is given with its conserved first and last residue. A D gene is named only where the DNA matches it firmly. Clone size is not always given. Where it is, it says once, few, many or a class for expanded clones.

length,J,D,V,size,DNA,CDR3
17,TRBJ1-4,TRBD1,TRBV28,.,TGTGCCAGCAGCCCCGGGACAGGGGGGCTCCTTTGGGAAAAACTGTTTTTT,CASSPGTGGLLWEKLFF
15,TRBJ2-5,TRBD2,TRBV15,.,TGTGCCACCAGCCTCTATAGCGGGAGTACGGAGACCCAGTACTTC,CATSLYSGSTETQYF
14,TRBJ1-4,.,TRBV19,.,TGTGCCAGTAGTATAGGAACAACCACTGAAAAACTGTTTTTT,CASSIGTTTEKLFF
13,TRBJ2-3,TRBD1,TRBV6-4,.,TGTGCCAGCAGTTCTCAAGGACAGGGGGTCCAGTATTTT,CASSSQGQGVQYF
17,TRBJ2-5,TRBD2,TRBV27,.,TGTGCCAGCAGACCGGTTAGCGGGAGGGCCGAGTGGGAGACCCAGTACTTC,CASRPVSGRAEWETQYF
14,TRBJ2-7,TRBD2,TRBV9,.,TGTGCCAGCAGCGCTAGCGGATTCTCCTACGAGCAGTACTTC,CASSASGFSYEQYF
15,TRBJ2-5,TRBD1,TRBV5-6,.,TGTGCCAGCAGCTTGAAGGTGGACAGGGCAGAGACCCAGTACTTC,CASSLKVDRAETQYF
15,TRBJ1-4,.,TRBV11-2,once,TGTGCCAGCAGCTCATTCGGCACCACTAATGAAAAACTGTTTTTT,CASSSFGTTNEKLFF
12,TRBJ2-1,.,TRBV2,.,TGTGCCAGCAGCGCCGACAGTCGTTTTGAGTTCTTC,CASSADSRFEFF
13,TRBJ1-4,TRBD1,TRBV29-1,.,TGCAGCGCCACCGACAGGGGGAATGAAAAACTGTTTTTT,CSATDRGNEKLFF
13,TRBJ2-3,.,TRBV11-3,.,TGTGCCAGCGGCGGCGGGGGCACAGATACGCAGTATTTT,CASGGGGTDTQYF
14,TRBJ2-3,.,TRBV4-2,.,TGTGCCAGCAGCCAAGACTCACTCACAGATACGCAGTATTTT,CASSQDSLTDTQYF
16,TRBJ1-1,TRBD1,TRBV11-2,.,TGTGCCAGCAGCCGTACCCAGGGGGAAGGATTCACTGAAGCTTTCTTT,CASSRTQGEGFTEAFF
13,TRBJ1-3,.,TRBV29-1,.,TGCAGCACCCGAGACAGCTCTGGAAACACCATATATTTT,CSTRDSSGNTIYF
14,TRBJ1-5,TRBD1,TRBV19,.,TGTGCCAGTAGTCCAGGGGGCTGGGGCCAGCCCCAGCATTTT,CASSPGGWGQPQHF
16,TRBJ2-7,.,TRBV15,once,TGTGCCACCAGCAGAGATCGGGTGACAGGACCCTACGAGCAGTACTTC,CATSRDRVTGPYEQYF
12,TRBJ2-1,.,TRBV29-1,.,TGCAGCGCAGGATCAAGTTACAATGAGCAGTTCTTC,CSAGSSYNEQFF
15,TRBJ2-3,.,TRBV18,.,TGTGCCAGCTCACCACAGCAGGGCGTTTTAGATACGCAGTATTTT,CASSPQQGVLDTQYF
13,TRBJ1-3,.,TRBV14,.,TGTGCCAGCAGCCCCCCCTCTGGAAACACCATATATTTT,CASSPPSGNTIYF
12,TRBJ2-1,TRBD2,TRBV29-1,.,TGCAGCGTTGAGCCGACTAGCGGGAGGAAGTTCTTC,CSVEPTSGRKFF
13,TRBJ1-1,TRBD1,TRBV6-5,.,TGTGCCAGCACCACACCCGGGACAGGGGTAGCTTTCTTT,CASTTPGTGVAFF
14,TRBJ2-7,TRBD2,TRBV10-2,once,TGCGCCAGCCGTTTAGCGGGGTCAGTGTACGAGCAGTACTTC,CASRLAGSVYEQYF
15,TRBJ2-7,TRBD1,TRBV5-1,.,TGCGCCAGCAGCACTTCCGGGACAGGGATCCACGAGCAGTACTTC,CASSTSGTGIHEQYF
15,TRBJ2-2,TRBD2,TRBV6-5,.,TGTGCCAGCACCAAAGCGGGAGCGGTCACCGGGGAGCTGTTTTTT,CASTKAGAVTGELFF
11,TRBJ1-1,.,TRBV30,.,TGTGCCTATACGAACGGAGCTGAAGCTTTCTTT,CAYTNGAEAFF
15,TRBJ2-4,.,TRBV7-2,.,TGTGCCAGCAGCTTCGGACAGCTAGCCAAAAACATTCAGTACTTC,CASSFGQLAKNIQYF
12,TRBJ2-5,TRBD1,TRBV2,.,TGTGCCAGCAGGGGACAGCAAGAGACCCAGTACTTC,CASRGQQETQYF
16,TRBJ1-3,.,TRBV28,.,TGTGCCAGCAGTTCCGAGAACCGGGACAAAGGAAACACCATATATTTT,CASSSENRDKGNTIYF
13,TRBJ2-1,.,TRBV28,.,TGTGCCAGCTTCGGCGGGAAAGTCAATGAGCAGTTCTTC,CASFGGKVNEQFF
12,TRBJ2-7,TRBD2,TRBV29-1,.,TGCAGCGCGGGAGGCTCCCACTACGAGCAGTACTTC,CSAGGSHYEQYF
10,TRBJ2-1,.,TRBV19,.,TGTGCCAGTGGGTGGGAAGATAGGTTCTTC,CASGWEDRFF
15,TRBJ1-2,.,TRBV7-9,.,TGTGCCAGCAGCTTCGACAGGCATTCTAACTATGGCTACACCTTC,CASSFDRHSNYGYTF
12,TRBJ2-3,.,TRBV7-9,.,TGTGCCAGCAGCTTAGTAGGTGATACGCAGTATTTT,CASSLVGDTQYF
14,TRBJ1-1,TRBD1,TRBV29-1,.,TGCAGCGGTGGGGGGGACAGCATGAACACTGAAGCTTTCTTT,CSGGGDSMNTEAFF
12,TRBJ2-7,.,TRBV27,.,TGTGCCAGCAGCCAGGGGAGGGGTGAGCAGTACTTC,CASSQGRGEQYF
13,TRBJ1-1,.,TRBV29-1,.,TGCAGCGTTGGTGCAGTGAGGAGGACTGAAGCTTTCTTT,CSVGAVRRTEAFF
14,TRBJ1-5,.,TRBV15,.,TGTGCCACCAGCAGACTGGGGGACAATCAGCCCCAGCATTTT,CATSRLGDNQPQHF
21,TRBJ1-5,.,TRBV21-1,.,TGTGCCAGCAGCAAAACCGGCCGGGCAGGGGAACGGACGGTGAGCAATCAGCCCCAGCATTTT,CASSKTGRAGERTVSNQPQHF
16,TRBJ1-5,.,TRBV6-5,.,TGTGCCAGCAGTTACTCGGCCGCGGGGGGGAATCAGCCCCAGCATTTT,CASSYSAAGGNQPQHF
17,TRBJ2-2,TRBD2,TRBV7-8,.,TGTGCCAGCAGCTTAGGGGGACTAGCGGGAGCGATCGGGGAGCTGTTTTTT,CASSLGGLAGAIGELFF